The 20 T cell receptor beta chains in this list originate from one sample, sequenced in a study of blood T cell repertoires in COVID-19. Assay used: immunoSEQ multiplex PCR; TCRdb lists only in-frame clones, some missing. The sample includes roughly 150,000 clones, 80% to 90% of them seen just once. Specimen: peripheral blood. These TCRs come from a woman aged 80 or over with acute or convalescent COVID-19.

V and J are TRBV29-1 and TRBJ2-7; the match to TRBD1 covers 7 bases. After removal of 7 bases from V and 0 bases from J, the junction contained 6 bases not matched to a gene. Looked up from germline, CDR1 is SQVTM and CDR2 is ANQGSEA. This CDR3 has 13 amino acids. The CDR3 DNA sequence: TGCAGCGCCAGCGACAGGGTCTCCTACGAGCAGTACTTC. It specifies CSASDRVSYEQYF.

This clone has a single count. This chain connects TRBV7-3 to TRBJ2-5; D gene unclear. Trimming left V 2 bases short and J 0 bases short, with 4 bases between. Germline CDR1 is SGHTA and CDR2 is FQGTGA. The CDR3 sequence is 13 residues long. The CDR3: CASSLRYQETQYF. CDR3 nucleotide sequence: TGTGCCAGCAGCTTACGTTACCAAGAGACCCAGTACTTC.

This rearrangement joins TRBV7-7 to TRBJ2-7, with D possibly being TRBD1 (6 bases). The CDR3 totals 13 residues. CDR1 is SSHAT, CDR2 FNYEAQ, per germline (reference sequence). Trimming pared 1 base from V and 7 bases from J, leaving 11 bases between. CDR3 sequence reads: CASSLDPRGEQYF. The CDR3 bases are TGTGCCAGCAGCTTAGATCCGAGGGGGGAGCAGTACTTC.

This clone was observed a handful of times. The chain recombines TRBV30 with TRBJ2-7; 10 bases line up with TRBD1. Trimming removed 6 bases from V and 7 bases from J; junction bases left unmatched: 6. Germline lookup yields CDR1 GTSNPN and CDR2 SVGIG (reference sequence). This CDR3 comprises 12 residues. The CDR3 DNA sequence: TGTGCCTGTGGGACAGGGGTGATTGAGCAGTACTTC. It is translated as CACGTGVIEQYF.

The V gene is TRBV28, the J gene TRBJ1-1; D might be TRBD1 (6 bases). This CDR3 is built from 13 residues. The germline V gene encodes CDR1 MDHEN and CDR2 SYDVKM. The V end lost 7 bases, the J end lost 7 bases, and 16 bases lay between the germline ends. The CDR3 DNA sequence: TGTGCCAGCATACCCCAGGGGATAAATGAAGCTTTCTTT. It specifies CASIPQGINEAFF.

The rearrangement links TRBV11-2 to TRBJ2-2; no clear D gene. The V and J ends lost 10 bases and 2 bases respectively, with 5 bases between them. Germline CDR1 SGHAT, CDR2 FQNNGV. The CDR3 runs 11 residues. CDR3: CATHNTGELFF. The CDR3 coding sequence is TGTGCCACACATAACACCGGGGAGCTGTTTTTT.

The V gene is TRBV5-1, the J gene TRBJ2-5; 10 bases align to TRBD1. The CDR3 length is 15 residues. V lost 4 bases and J lost 0; bases outside the gene matches: 3. CDR1 is SGHRS, CDR2 YFSETQ, per germline. CDR3 sequence (DNA): TGCGCCAGCAGCCCGGGACAGGGGTACCAAGAGACCCAGTACTTC. It translates to CASSPGQGYQETQYF.

This chain joins TRBV7-9 and TRBJ2-2; D might be TRBD2 (6 bases). V was trimmed by 4 bases and J by 2 bases, leaving 17 bases between them. Germline-derived CDR1 and CDR2 are SEHNR and FQNEAQ (reference sequence). The CDR3 consists of 17 residues. The CDR3 coding sequence is TGTGCCAGCAGCTCTCCCCCGGGCGGGACCAACACCGGGGAGCTGTTTTTT. Translating it yields CASSSPPGGTNTGELFF.

V gene TRBV7-2 combines with J gene TRBJ2-1; perhaps TRBD2 as D (5 bases). There are 14 residues in the CDR3. The V end lost 4 bases, the J end lost 9 bases, and 16 bases lay between the germline ends. The germline CDR1 and CDR2 sequences are SGHTA and FQGNSA. CDR3 region: CASSSWVDRGEQFF. CDR3 in DNA: TGTGCCAGCAGCTCATGGGTGGATCGGGGTGAGCAGTTCTTC.

DNA of the CDR3: TGCAGCGTTCTTTGGCAAGGAGGTGAGCAGTTCTTC. Translated: CSVLWQGGEQFF. This chain links TRBV29-1 with TRBJ2-1; possibly TRBD2 for D (5 bases). Germline assignment: CDR1 SQVTM and CDR2 ANQGSEA. Trimming shortened V by 5 bases and J by 9 bases, and 14 bases separated the two germline ends. The CDR3 sequence is 12 residues long.

The chain employs TRBV24-1 and TRBJ1-5; possibly TRBD1 for D (6 bases). The V end was cut by 0 bases, the J end by 2 bases, with 10 bases between. Germline V CDR1 and CDR2: KGHDR, SFDVKD. The CDR3 has 16 residues. CDR3 nucleotides: TGTGCCACCAGTGATTTGAAGGGGGTCGGCAATCAGCCCCAGCATTTT. Its translation: CATSDLKGVGNQPQHF.

The chain is built from TRBV19 and TRBJ2-3, with D tentatively TRBD1 (5 bases). Germline CDR1 and CDR2: LNHDA and SQIVND (reference sequence). CDR3 length equals 12 residues. V was clipped by 7 bases and J by 4 bases, with 9 bases between them. CDR3 sequence reads: CASKLGADTQYF. For the CDR3, the DNA is TGTGCCAGTAAATTAGGGGCAGATACGCAGTATTTT.

The rearrangement uses TRBV4-3 and TRBJ1-2; TRBD1 agrees at 7 bases. The CDR3 is 16 residues long. The germline V gene encodes CDR1 LGHNA and CDR2 YSLEER. Trimming removed 1 base from V and 0 bases from J; junction bases left unmatched: 5. This CDR3 is CASSQAGQHSNYGYTF. CDR3 in DNA: TGCGCCAGCAGCCAAGCGGGACAGCATTCTAACTATGGCTACACCTTC.

This clone was counted only a few times. The CDR3: CASSMGTGAYEQYF. CDR3 nucleotides: TGTGCCAGTAGTATGGGGACAGGGGCCTACGAGCAGTACTTC. V usage is TRBV19 and J usage is TRBJ2-7; 10 bases map to TRBD1. The CDR3 spans 14 residues. Germline CDR1 LNHDA, CDR2 SQIVND (reference sequence). V dropped 3 bases and J dropped 2; count of bases not matched to a gene: 1.

This chain uses TRBV5-1 with TRBJ2-5; 9 nucleotides agree with TRBD1. V lost 3 bases and J lost 4; bases outside the gene matches: 7. CDR1 is SGHRS and CDR2 is YFSETQ in the germline V gene. The length of the CDR3 is 15 residues. The CDR3 loop is CASSSDGQGRETQYF. CDR3 coding DNA: TGCGCCAGCAGCTCGGATGGACAGGGGAGAGAGACCCAGTACTTC.

V and J are TRBV18 and TRBJ1-4; 8 bases align to TRBD1. The J segment lost 5 bases and the V segment lost 6 bases, leaving 8 bases of the junction unmatched. The length of the CDR3 is 15 residues. Per the germline V gene, CDR1 is KGHSH and CDR2 is LQKENI. The CDR3 DNA is TGTGCCAGCTCTCCAGGACAGGGCGTCAATGAAAAACTGTTTTTT. Translated: CASSPGQGVNEKLFF.

The V call is TRBV19, the J call TRBJ1-1; TRBD1 agrees at 8 bases. In germline, CDR1 is LNHDA, CDR2 SQIVND (reference sequence). This CDR3 is 15 amino acids long. The V gene end was trimmed by 1 base and the J gene end by 5 bases; junction bases not matched to a gene: 6. The CDR3 spells CASSIAPQGATEAFF. The CDR3 bases are TGTGCCAGTAGTATAGCCCCCCAGGGGGCAACTGAAGCTTTCTTT.

The J gene is TRBJ2-3, the V gene TRBV4-3, with TRBD2 matching over 10 bases. The CDR3 has 19 residues. Losses at the gene ends were 0 bases for V and 0 bases for J; bases not matched to a gene: 9. Germline CDR1 and CDR2: LGHNA and YSLEER. CDR3 in DNA: TGCGCCAGCAGCCAAGACGGGCGTCGGACTAGCGGCAGCACAGATACGCAGTATTTT. Translated: CASSQDGRRTSGSTDTQYF.

This clone occurred a few times. V and J are TRBV5-6 and TRBJ1-6; D is undetermined. The germline gives CDR1 SGHDT, CDR2 YYEEEE. V lost 0 bases and J 0 bases, leaving 4 bases between the germline ends. This CDR3 is 15 amino acids long. This CDR3 is CASSLGSSYNSPLHF. The CDR3 DNA is TGTGCCAGCAGCTTGGGGAGCTCCTATAATTCACCCCTCCACTTT.

This clone was observed a handful of times. The chain links TRBV2 to TRBJ1-4, with D possibly matching TRBD1 (6 bases). Germline CDR1 SNHLY, CDR2 FYNNEI. V lost 6 bases, J lost 8 bases, and 13 bases lay in between. The CDR3 is 13 amino acids. CDR3 sequence (DNA): TGTGCCAGCAGGGCAGGGGCTCTAGAAAAACTGTTTTTT. As protein: CASRAGALEKLFF.